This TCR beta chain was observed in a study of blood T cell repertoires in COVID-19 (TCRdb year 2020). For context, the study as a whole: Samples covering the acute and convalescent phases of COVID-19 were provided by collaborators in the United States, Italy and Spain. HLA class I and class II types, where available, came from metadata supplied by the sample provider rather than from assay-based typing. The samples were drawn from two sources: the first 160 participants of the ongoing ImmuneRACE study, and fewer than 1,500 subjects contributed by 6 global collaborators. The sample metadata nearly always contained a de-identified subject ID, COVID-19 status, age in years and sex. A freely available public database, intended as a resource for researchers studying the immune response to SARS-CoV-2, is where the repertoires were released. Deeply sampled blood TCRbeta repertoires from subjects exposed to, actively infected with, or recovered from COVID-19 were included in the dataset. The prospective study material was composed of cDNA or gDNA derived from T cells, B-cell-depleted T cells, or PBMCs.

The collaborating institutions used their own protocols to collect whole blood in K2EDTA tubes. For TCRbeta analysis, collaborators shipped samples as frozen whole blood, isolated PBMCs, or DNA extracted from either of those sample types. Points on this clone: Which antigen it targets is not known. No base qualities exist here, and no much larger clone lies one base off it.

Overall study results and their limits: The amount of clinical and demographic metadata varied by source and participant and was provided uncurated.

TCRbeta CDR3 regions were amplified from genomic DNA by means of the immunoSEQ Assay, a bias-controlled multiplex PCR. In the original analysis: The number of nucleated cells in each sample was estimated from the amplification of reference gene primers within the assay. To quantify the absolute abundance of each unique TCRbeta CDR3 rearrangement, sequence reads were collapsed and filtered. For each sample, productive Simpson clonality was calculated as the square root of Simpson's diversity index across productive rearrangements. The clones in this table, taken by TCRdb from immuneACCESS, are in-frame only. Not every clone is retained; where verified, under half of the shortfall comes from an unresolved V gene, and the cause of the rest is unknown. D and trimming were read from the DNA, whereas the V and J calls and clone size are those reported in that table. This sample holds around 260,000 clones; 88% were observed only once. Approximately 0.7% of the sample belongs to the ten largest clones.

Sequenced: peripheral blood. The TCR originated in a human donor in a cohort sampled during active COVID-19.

The CDR3 sequence is CASSLGGGPQHF. In nucleotide form, the sequence is TGTGCCAGCAGTTTAGGTGGGGGCCCCCAGCATTTT. The chain couples TRBV12-3 or TRBV12-4 to TRBJ1-5, and perhaps TRBD1 as D gene, on 6 matching bases. The CDR3 goes from the cysteine to the phenylalanine over 12 residues. Of all the DNA, just the CDR3 is kept, 36 bases in frame from base 1. V loses 1 base of germline sequence and J loses 10 bases, and the interval between the two ends is 8 bases.